This TCR beta chain was identified during a study of cytomegalovirus exposure and HLA in healthy donors. Study-wide points: A few chains linked to CMV were shown in vitro to be specific for CMV antigens.

This clone has just one count. Its target is not known. Clones were sequenced by immunoSEQ multiplex PCR, and TCRdb holds only the in-frame ones, with some missing. This table has about 64,000 clones, more than 85% appearing once. The CDR3 has 15 amino acids. Between the trimmed V and J ends, which lost 3 bases and 2 bases, there was a span of 13 bases. CDR1 is LNHNV and CDR2 is YYDKDF in the germline V gene (reference sequence). What was sequenced was PBMCs. The V gene is TRBV15, the J gene TRBJ1-2, with D perhaps TRBD1 (5 bases). This sequence originates from a young woman in good health and CMV-seronegative. The CDR3 reads CATSSKPQGNYGYTF. For the CDR3, the DNA is TGTGCCACCAGCAGTAAACCGCAGGGCAACTATGGCTACACCTTC.